This TCR beta chain was captured by sequencing in a study of shared clonotypes between healthy human individuals. CD4+ cells were split into CD45RA+ naive and CD45RA-negative memory subsets. Trimming removed 1 base from V and 2 bases from J, with 13 bases in between. The CDR3 is 16 residues long. The germline V gene encodes CDR1 MDHEN and CDR2 SYDVKM. The DNA input per sorted-subset replicate PCR was roughly 0.2 ug, corresponding to 30,000 or so T cell genomes. The repertoire was sequenced with immunoSEQ multiplex PCR; TCRdb's copy has only in-frame clones and lacks some. Here the sample spans about 1.5 million clones, roughly 98% being singletons.

The clonotype originates from a young man in good health. The specimen was naive CD4+ T cells sorted from blood. Subset described: CD45RA+ positively selected. V and J are TRBV28 and TRBJ2-3; a weak D match, TRBD1 (6 bases). In nucleotides, the CDR3 is TGTGCCAGCAGTTTATCAGGGGCGCAGGCCACAGATACGCAGTATTTT. Translated, it gives CASSLSGAQATDTQYF.